A selection of T cell receptor beta chains follows, all from one sample in a study of Ad26.COV2.S vaccination and SARS-CoV-2 variants. Sequenced by immunoSEQ multiplex PCR; TCRdb stores in-frame clones only, minus some. The table records about 350,000 clones, approximately 85% of them present only once. The material was peripheral blood, obtained in a trial of Ad26.COV2.S vaccine versus placebo. All receptors come from a person between 18 and 65 years old who received the Ad26.COV2.S COVID-19 vaccine or a placebo. Each CDR3 is given with its conserved first and last residue. D genes are given only for firm matches. A clone size is listed for some rows: how often the clone was seen (once, few, many), or a class if it is expanded.

CDR3 DNA | CDR3 protein | D gene | J gene | clone size | V gene
TGTGCCAGCAGCGGGACACGGCCTTCACCCCTCCACTTT | CASSGTRPSPLHF | - | TRBJ1-6 | - | TRBV6-5
TGTGCCTGGAGTGTCCCGAGTAGCGGGAGGGCCGGGGAGACCCAGTACTTC | CAWSVPSSGRAGETQYF | TRBD2 | TRBJ2-5 | - | TRBV30
TGTGCCAGCAGCCCAGGACTAGCGGTTCCCACCGGGGAGCTGTTTTTT | CASSPGLAVPTGELFF | - | TRBJ2-2 | - | TRBV21-1
TGTGCCAGTAGTATAGACGGGGCACCAGCCACAGATACGCAGTATTTT | CASSIDGAPATDTQYF | - | TRBJ2-3 | - | TRBV19
TGTGCCAGCAGTTCGTCCCGGGACGGGAATGAGCAGTTCTTC | CASSSSRDGNEQFF | - | TRBJ2-1 | - | TRBV11-2
TGCGCCAGCCGGCGGGGACTAGCGGATGATTACGAGCAGTACTTC | CASRRGLADDYEQYF | TRBD2 | TRBJ2-7 | - | TRBV4-3
TGTGCCAGCCGATTAAGGAGACACTACACCGGGGAGCTGTTTTTT | CASRLRRHYTGELFF | - | TRBJ2-2 | - | TRBV13
TGTGCCAGCAGCACTCTTACAGATACGCAGTATTTT | CASSTLTDTQYF | - | TRBJ2-3 | few | TRBV11-2
TGTGCCAGTAGTACAGGTCTTAACACTGAAGCTTTCTTT | CASSTGLNTEAFF | - | TRBJ1-1 | - | TRBV19
TGTGCCAGCTCGCTCGACAGGGGGCCGGGCACCGGGGAGCTGTTTTTT | CASSLDRGPGTGELFF | TRBD1 | TRBJ2-2 | - | TRBV18
TGTGCCTCGACCCGGGCCAACTATGGCTACACCTTC | CASTRANYGYTF | - | TRBJ1-2 | few | TRBV30
TGTGCCAGCTCACCAGCTCAAACTCGGGGCCCAAATCAGCCCCAGCATTTT | CASSPAQTRGPNQPQHF | - | TRBJ1-5 | few | TRBV18
TGTGCCAGTAGTATGTTACAGGAAACCGGGGAGCTGTTTTTT | CASSMLQETGELFF | - | TRBJ2-2 | - | TRBV19
TGTGCCAGTAGTATAGTAGCAGGGGAGGGGGCCGGGGAGCTGTTTTTT | CASSIVAGEGAGELFF | - | TRBJ2-2 | - | TRBV19
TGTGCCAGCAGCGGGCGGGGGGCCGAGCAGTTCTTC | CASSGRGAEQFF | TRBD2 | TRBJ2-1 | - | TRBV7-9
TGTGCCAGCAGTTACCCTCCCCCGTACGCGGGGAGGCAGTTCTTC | CASSYPPPYAGRQFF | - | TRBJ2-1 | - | TRBV6-5
TGTGCCAGCAGTGACCTCCCGGGACCAACACCTTTAAACACCGGGGAGCTGTTTTTT | CASSDLPGPTPLNTGELFF | - | TRBJ2-2 | - | TRBV2
TGTGCCATCAGTGACCTCCATGACTCCACAGGGGGTAATACTGAAGCTTTCTTT | CAISDLHDSTGGNTEAFF | TRBD1 | TRBJ1-1 | - | TRBV10-3
TGCGCCAGCAGCTCGGGAACTAGCGGGGGGGCCATTGAGCAGTTCTTC | CASSSGTSGGAIEQFF | TRBD2 | TRBJ2-1 | - | TRBV5-1
TGTGCCTGGAGTGTACAGCGGTCCTACGAGCAGTACTTC | CAWSVQRSYEQYF | - | TRBJ2-7 | - | TRBV30
TGTGTCAGCAGCCGAACTAGCGGAAAAAACATTCAGTACTTC | CVSSRTSGKNIQYF | TRBD2 | TRBJ2-4 | - | TRBV6-5